The 7 T cell receptor beta chains below all came from one sample that was sequenced in a study of spatial heterogeneity in lung cancer. Study outcomes and limitations: Tumor mutation counts were tracked by expanded intratumoral alpha and beta TCR counts.

TCRdb re-derived calls from the 5' RACE reads in MiXCR, one entry per CDR3 protein. Of around 18,000 distinct CDR3 sequences listed, 5.8% are singletons. Time point of the sample: sample taken at primary tumor resection. Their target antigens are unknown. The sequencing used lung tumor tissue, collected at surgery. These receptors were obtained from a female donor with early-stage non-small cell lung cancer.

This clonotype has ten or more counts. In a library made to pick up alpha chains, this beta chain is a stray read with a size that means little. The chain combines TRBV20-1 with TRBJ2-3, with 11 bases aligning to TRBD2. The CDR3 contains 14 residues. In germline, CDR1 is DFQATT, CDR2 SNEGSKA (reference sequence). V lost 5 bases to trimming and J lost 4 bases; unmatched junction nucleotides: 5. The DNA of the CDR3 is TGCAGTGCTCAAACTAGCGGGAGACCAGATACGCAGTATTTT. This gives the protein CSAQTSGRPDTQYF.

This clonotype was counted at least ten times. This beta chain represents an off-target read in a library built for alpha chains; its size is of limited meaning. This chain links TRBV11-1 with TRBJ2-7; D is perhaps TRBD1 (6 bases). This CDR3 region has 12 residues. From germline, CDR1 is SGHAT and CDR2 FQDESV (reference sequence). V dropped 7 bases and J dropped 6 bases, with 13 bases sitting between them. The CDR3 bases are TGTGCCAGCACTGTAGGGGGTGGCGAGCAGTACTTC. Translation gives CASTVGGGEQYF.

This clonotype was detected many times. The size of this beta chain means little, since it is a stray read in a library made for alpha chains. This chain uses TRBV11-2 with TRBJ2-2, with D perhaps assigned TRBD1 or TRBD2 (5 bases each). Germline V lookup: CDR1 SGHAT, CDR2 FQNNGV. The CDR3 runs 16 residues. The V and J ends lost 6 bases and 6 bases respectively, with 20 bases between them. CDR3 residues: CASRPPGARNAGELFF. The CDR3 DNA follows: TGTGCCAGCAGACCCCCCGGGGCGCGTAACGCCGGGGAGCTGTTTTTT.

This clonotype was seen only a few times. In a library made to pick up alpha chains, this beta chain is a stray read with a size that means little. The CDR3 reads CASSSKGLINEQFF. The CDR3 DNA sequence: TGTGCCAGCAGCTCTAAGGGGCTAATCAATGAGCAGTTCTTC. This chain joins TRBV7-9 and TRBJ2-1; D perhaps matches TRBD1 (5 bases). CDR1 SEHNR and CDR2 FQNEAQ come from the germline V gene (reference sequence). The V gene lost 4 bases and the J gene lost 6 bases, with 13 bases spanning the gap. The CDR3 runs 14 residues.

This clonotype was counted at least ten times. This beta chain is a stray sequence in a library constructed for alpha chains; its clone size is not meaningful. The chain carries TRBV18 and TRBJ2-7; 9 bases map to TRBD2. Unmatched junction bases numbered 7, after V lost 1 base and J lost 3 bases. The CDR3 has 16 amino acids. The germline V gene encodes CDR1 KGHSH and CDR2 LQKENI. CDR3 nucleotide sequence: TGTGCCAGCTCACCACGGGGGCTAGCGGGAAACTACGAGCAGTACTTC. Its protein product is CASSPRGLAGNYEQYF.

This clonotype was observed a handful of times. The library was designed around alpha chains, so this beta chain is a stray read whose abundance carries little weight. The chain links TRBV2 to TRBJ2-1; 7 nucleotides match TRBD2. Germline-derived CDR1 and CDR2 are SNHLY and FYNNEI. The CDR3 length is 16 residues. V lost 4 bases, J lost 4 bases, and 10 bases stayed unmatched. The chain's CDR3 is CASSVQRDYVYNEQFF. The CDR3 nucleotides read TGTGCCAGCAGTGTACAACGGGACTATGTATACAATGAGCAGTTCTTC.

This clonotype was seen ten or more times. Since the library was made to target alpha chains, this beta chain is a stray read and its abundance is not meaningful. The chain carries TRBV7-7 and TRBJ2-1; D is possibly TRBD1 (6 bases). V was clipped by 5 bases and J by 6 bases, with 11 bases between them. The CDR3 has 13 residues. CDR1 and CDR2 from the germline V gene are SSHAT and FNYEAQ (reference sequence). This CDR3 reads CASSPQGLNEQFF. Here the CDR3 DNA reads TGTGCCAGCAGCCCCCAGGGGCTCAATGAGCAGTTCTTC. Combining the CDR3 with reference TRBV7-7 and TRBJ2-1 gives the whole variable domain GAGVSQSPRYKVTKRGQDVTLRCDPISSHATLYWYQQALGQGPEFLTYFNYEAQPDKSGLPSDRFSAERPEGSISTLTIQRTEQRDSAMYRCASSPQGLNEQFFGPGTRLTVL.